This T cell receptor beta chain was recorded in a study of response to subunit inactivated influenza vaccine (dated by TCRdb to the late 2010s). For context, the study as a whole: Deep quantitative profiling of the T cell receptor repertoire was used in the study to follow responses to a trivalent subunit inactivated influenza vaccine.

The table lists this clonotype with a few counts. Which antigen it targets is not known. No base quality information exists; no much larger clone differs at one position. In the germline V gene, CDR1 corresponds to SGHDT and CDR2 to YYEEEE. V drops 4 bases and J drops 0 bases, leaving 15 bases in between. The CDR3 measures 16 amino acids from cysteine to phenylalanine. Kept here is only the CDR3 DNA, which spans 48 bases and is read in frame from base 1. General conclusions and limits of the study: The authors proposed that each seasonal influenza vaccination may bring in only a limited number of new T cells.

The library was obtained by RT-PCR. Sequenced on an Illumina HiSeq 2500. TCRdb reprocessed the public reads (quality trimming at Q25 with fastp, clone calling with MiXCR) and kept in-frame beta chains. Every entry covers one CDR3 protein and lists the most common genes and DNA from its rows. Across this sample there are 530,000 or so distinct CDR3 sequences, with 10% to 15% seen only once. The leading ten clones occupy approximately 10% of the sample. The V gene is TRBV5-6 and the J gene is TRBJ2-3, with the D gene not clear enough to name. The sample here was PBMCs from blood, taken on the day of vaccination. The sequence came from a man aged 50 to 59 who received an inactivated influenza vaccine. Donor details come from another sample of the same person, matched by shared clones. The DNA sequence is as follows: TGTGCCAGCAGCGGCCGTGAGGAGACTAGCACAGATACGCAGTATTTT. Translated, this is CASSGREETSTDTQYF. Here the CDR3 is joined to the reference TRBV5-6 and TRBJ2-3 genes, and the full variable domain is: DAGVTQSPTHLIKTRGQQVTLRCSPKSGHDTVSWYQQALGQGPQFIFQYYEEEERQRGNFPDRFSGHQFPNYSSELNVNALLLGDSALYLCASSGREETSTDTQYFGPGTRLTVL.